This T cell receptor beta chain was identified in a study of CD8+ T cells in alopecia areata (dated by TCRdb to between 2018 and 2020). Concerning the study at large: The treated patients, all with moderate-to-severe alopecia areata, were enrolled in an open-label pilot trial of oral tofacitinib given at 5 to 10 mg twice daily. Tofacitinib was given for 6 to 18 months, followed by 6 months of follow-up off drug to assess delayed response and recurrence. RNA was extracted with the PAXgene miRNA kit for fixed scalp, the miRNeasy kit for PBMCs, and the RNeasy kit for mouse skin. On the human side, TCRbeta sequencing was run on scalp tissue and on sorted CD4+ and CD8+ peripheral blood T cells from healthy controls and from alopecia areata patients with either patchy or totalis/universalis disease. In both human patients and the C3H/HeJ mouse model, the study applied high-throughput TCRbeta sequencing to look at T cell clonal expansion in alopecia areata. In treated patients, disease severity was measured using the SALT score, which gives the percentage of scalp surface area affected. Clonality in the scalp was compared among normal scalp (n=4), patchy alopecia areata scalp (n=8), and alopecia totalis/universalis scalp (n=8). TCRbeta CDR3 regions were amplified by immunoSEQ multiplex PCR using 35 Vbeta forward and 13 Jbeta reverse primers. Patients on tofacitinib were biopsied at baseline and after 4 and 24 weeks of treatment, and several of the patients also had a later scalp biopsy.

Turning to this clone: This clone's antigen is unknown. No clone much larger than this one lies a single base away; base qualities are absent.

The library was prepared using the immunoSEQ multiplex PCR assay. RNA was extracted from all samples and reverse transcribed into cDNA, which served as template for TCR sequencing. SuperScript III was used to make first-strand cDNA, primed with a 2:1 mix of oligo-dT and random hexamers. Amplification bias was assessed with a synthetic immune receptor repertoire, and residual bias was removed computationally. Regarding the original processing steps: Raw reads were preprocessed to remove errors, and CDR3 was defined according to IMGT conventions as the region from the conserved cysteine to phenylalanine. Clonality was computed as 1 minus the Shannon entropy, with the entropy normalized by log2 of the number of productive unique TCRs. Scalp TCRbeta sequences were cross-referenced with sorted blood CD4 and CD8 repertoires so that the CD4 or CD8 identity of scalp clones could be inferred. Sourced from immuneACCESS, this table was stored by TCRdb with only in-frame sequences that have V and J called. A share of the clones is absent; for the studies checked, an unresolved V gene accounts for under half, and the remainder has no known explanation. The D gene and trimming were derived from the DNA, and the V and J assignments and clone size from that table. The sample table contains 170,000 or so clones; only one count was recorded for around 58% of them. The ten largest clones add up to roughly 12% of the sample.

CDR1 and CDR2 (SQVTM, ANQGSEA) derive from the germline V gene. The trim is 3 bases for V and 1 base for J, with a gap of 12 bases between the germline ends. Inclusive of the bounding cysteine and phenylalanine, the CDR3 is 15 residues long. CDR3 DNA is the only sequence kept; it has 45 bases, read in frame from the first base. What the authors observed across the whole study: Tofacitinib significantly lowered scalp clonality and the number of expanded CD8+ clones among the top 100 scalp clones. Compared with mice, TCR sequences shared between patients were less clear, possibly partly because of HLA diversity across the patient population. Lesional scalp, especially in alopecia totalis/universalis, showed higher clonality and more expanded CD8+ clones than normal scalp, suggesting antigenic drive. During tofacitinib treatment, many expanded lesional clones remained in scalp and blood, and this persistence may partly explain relapse after treatment is stopped. Resident alphabeta T cells in normal human skin are also sequenced, complicating scalp TCR repertoire analysis, unlike mouse skin dominated by gammadelta T cells. Because the treated cohort was small and had only one nonresponder, larger studies are needed to examine links between baseline CD8+ expansion and response.

In light of the paper, this sample's time point label describes: roughly 26 weeks on oral tofacitinib. Explained via the paper, the treatment or condition label denotes: oral pan-JAK inhibitor, 5-10 mg twice daily. From alopecia areata patients, peripheral blood was collected along with lesional scalp punch biopsies. PBMCs were separated by density centrifugation and stained for CD3, CD4 and CD8, after which CD4+ and CD8+ T cells were sorted on a FACSAria. The material sequenced was CD8+ T cells sorted from blood, taken at week 24, from a patient treated with tofacitinib. This chain is built from TRBV29-1 and TRBJ2-2; confidence is insufficient to name the D gene. This clonotype was sampled from a human donor with alopecia areata. This receptor carries the CDR3 CSVDSHSGNTGELFF. The DNA sequence is given as TGCAGCGTTGATTCACATTCAGGGAACACCGGGGAGCTGTTTTTT.